Listed below are T cell receptor beta chains from one sample, sequenced in a study of vaccination and CD4 T cells after COVID-19. These receptors' targets are unknown. TCRdb ran MiXCR on the PCR reads and lists one entry per CDR3 protein. Of about 19,000 distinct CDR3 sequences listed, 51% were seen once; the top ten hold roughly 10%. The sample consisted of CD4+ T cells from blood, cultured in vitro, taken before SARS-CoV-2 vaccination. All receptors derive from a human donor who had recovered from COVID-19. CDR3s include the opening cysteine and the closing phenylalanine or tryptophan. The order of the fields is J gene, V gene, CDR3 protein.

J: TRBJ2-1
V: TRBV20-1
CDR3: CSASIAGGYNEQFF

J: TRBJ2-5
V: TRBV20-1
CDR3: CSAPRPQETQYF

J: TRBJ2-1
V: TRBV24-1
CDR3: CATSDQSIGGSEQFF

J: TRBJ2-2
V: TRBV7-3
CDR3: CASSPGTGLAGHTGELFF

J: TRBJ1-2
V: TRBV29-1
CDR3: CSGQGANYGYTF

J: TRBJ1-2
V: TRBV20-1
CDR3: CSARDRRQGRNGYTF

J: TRBJ1-2
V: TRBV2
CDR3: CASSEADGQVSGYTF

J: TRBJ2-5
V: TRBV27
CDR3: CASSLSTGYTETQYF

J: TRBJ1-2
V: TRBV7-2
CDR3: CASSSRSYGYTF

J: TRBJ2-1
V: TRBV5-1
CDR3: CASSSRTGGEQFF

J: TRBJ1-1
V: TRBV6-1
CDR3: CASRIYRGLNTEAFF